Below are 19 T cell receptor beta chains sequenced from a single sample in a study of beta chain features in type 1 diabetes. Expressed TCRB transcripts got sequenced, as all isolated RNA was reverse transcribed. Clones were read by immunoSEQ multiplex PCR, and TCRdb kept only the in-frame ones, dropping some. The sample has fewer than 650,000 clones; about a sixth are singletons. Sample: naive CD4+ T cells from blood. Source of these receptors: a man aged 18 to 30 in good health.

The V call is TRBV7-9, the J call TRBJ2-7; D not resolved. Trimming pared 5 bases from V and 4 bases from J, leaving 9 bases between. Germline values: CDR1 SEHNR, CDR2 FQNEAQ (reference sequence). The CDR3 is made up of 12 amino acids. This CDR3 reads CASSTHGYEQYF. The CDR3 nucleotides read TGTGCCAGCAGCACCCATGGGTACGAGCAGTACTTC. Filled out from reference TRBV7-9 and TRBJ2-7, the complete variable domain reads DTGVSQNPRHKITKRGQNVTFRCDPISEHNRLYWYRQTLGQGPEFLTYFQNEAQLEKSRLLSDRFSAERPKGSFSTLEIQRTEQGDSAMYLCASSTHGYEQYFGPGTRLTVT.

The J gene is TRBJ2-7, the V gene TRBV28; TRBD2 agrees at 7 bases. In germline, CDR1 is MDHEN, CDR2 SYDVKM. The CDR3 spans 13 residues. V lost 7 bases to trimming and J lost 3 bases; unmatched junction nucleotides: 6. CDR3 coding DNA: TGTGCCAGCAACCCGGGAGGAAGCTACGAGCAGTACTTC. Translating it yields CASNPGGSYEQYF.

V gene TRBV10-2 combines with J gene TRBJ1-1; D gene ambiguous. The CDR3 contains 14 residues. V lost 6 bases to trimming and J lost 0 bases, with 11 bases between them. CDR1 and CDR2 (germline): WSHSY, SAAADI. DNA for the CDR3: TGCGCCAGCAGACCCCAGCTTATGAACACTGAAGCTTTCTTT. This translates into CASRPQLMNTEAFF.

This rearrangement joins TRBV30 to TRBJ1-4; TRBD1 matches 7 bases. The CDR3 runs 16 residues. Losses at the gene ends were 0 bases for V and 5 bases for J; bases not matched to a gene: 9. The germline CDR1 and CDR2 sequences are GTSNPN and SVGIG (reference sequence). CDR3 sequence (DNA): TGTGCCTGGAGTGTCGGAGGGGGCGGGTTGAATGAAAAACTGTTTTTT. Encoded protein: CAWSVGGGGLNEKLFF.

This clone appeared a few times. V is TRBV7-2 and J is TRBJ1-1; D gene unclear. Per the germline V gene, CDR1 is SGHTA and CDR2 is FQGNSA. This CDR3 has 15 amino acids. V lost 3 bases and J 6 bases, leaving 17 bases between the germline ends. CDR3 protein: CASSFGSGSYAEAFF. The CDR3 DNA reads TGTGCCAGCAGCTTTGGTTCGGGGTCATACGCTGAAGCTTTCTTT.

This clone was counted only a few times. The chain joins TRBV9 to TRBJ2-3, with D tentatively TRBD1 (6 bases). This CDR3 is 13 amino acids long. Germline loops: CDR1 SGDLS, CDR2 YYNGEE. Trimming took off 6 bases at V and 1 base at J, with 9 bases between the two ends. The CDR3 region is CASTRTGTDTQYF. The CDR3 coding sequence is TGTGCCAGCACACGGACAGGCACAGATACGCAGTATTTT.

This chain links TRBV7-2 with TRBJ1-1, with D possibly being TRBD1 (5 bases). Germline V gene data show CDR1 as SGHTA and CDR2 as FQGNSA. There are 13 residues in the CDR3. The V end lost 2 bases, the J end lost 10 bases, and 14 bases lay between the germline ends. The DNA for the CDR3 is TGTGCCAGCAGCTTATCTCGACAGAAGGGAGCTTTCTTT. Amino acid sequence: CASSLSRQKGAFF. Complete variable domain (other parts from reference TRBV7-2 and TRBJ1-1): GAGVSQSPSNKVTEKGKDVELRCDPISGHTALYWYRQSLGQGLEFLIYFQGNSAPDKSGLPSDRFSAERTGGSVSTLTIQRTQQEDSAVYLCASSLSRQKGAFFGQGTRLTVV.

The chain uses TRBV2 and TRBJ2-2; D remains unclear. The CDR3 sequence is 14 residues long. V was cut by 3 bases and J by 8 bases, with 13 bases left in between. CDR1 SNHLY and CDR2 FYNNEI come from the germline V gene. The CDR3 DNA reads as TGTGCCAGCAGTGAGACCCCATCCAGGGGGGAGCTGTTTTTT. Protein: CASSETPSRGELFF.

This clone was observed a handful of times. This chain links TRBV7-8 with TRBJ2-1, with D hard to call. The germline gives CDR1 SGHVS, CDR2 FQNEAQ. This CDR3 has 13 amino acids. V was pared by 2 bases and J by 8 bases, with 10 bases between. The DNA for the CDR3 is TGTGCCAGCAGCTTAACCCCGGGCTATGAGCAGTTCTTC. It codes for CASSLTPGYEQFF.

CDR3 region: CASSSPGQGNEQYF. The CDR3 DNA is TGTGCCAGCAGCTCCCCGGGACAGGGGAACGAGCAGTACTTC. J is TRBJ2-7 and V is TRBV9; TRBD1 matches at 10 bases. The V segment lost 4 bases and the J segment 5 bases; nucleotides outside the gene matches: 6. The germline V gene encodes CDR1 SGDLS and CDR2 YYNGEE. The CDR3 is 14 residues long.

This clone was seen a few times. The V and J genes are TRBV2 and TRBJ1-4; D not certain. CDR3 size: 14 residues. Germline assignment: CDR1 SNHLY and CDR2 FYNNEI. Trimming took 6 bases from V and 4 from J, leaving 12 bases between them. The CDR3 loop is CASRASGFNEKLFF. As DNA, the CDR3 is TGTGCCAGCAGGGCCTCGGGTTTTAATGAAAAACTGTTTTTT.

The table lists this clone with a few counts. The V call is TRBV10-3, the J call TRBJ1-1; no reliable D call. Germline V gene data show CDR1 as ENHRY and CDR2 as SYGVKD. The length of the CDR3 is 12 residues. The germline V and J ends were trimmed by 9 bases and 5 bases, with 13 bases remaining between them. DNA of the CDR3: TGTGCCATTGGGCAGGTGAGAACTGAAGCTTTCTTT. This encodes CAIGQVRTEAFF.

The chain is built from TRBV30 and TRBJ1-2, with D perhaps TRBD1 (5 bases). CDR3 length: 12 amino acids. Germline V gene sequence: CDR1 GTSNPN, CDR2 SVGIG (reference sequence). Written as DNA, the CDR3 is TGTGCTGGCCCAGGGACTCCTTATGGCTACACCTTC. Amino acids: CAGPGTPYGYTF.

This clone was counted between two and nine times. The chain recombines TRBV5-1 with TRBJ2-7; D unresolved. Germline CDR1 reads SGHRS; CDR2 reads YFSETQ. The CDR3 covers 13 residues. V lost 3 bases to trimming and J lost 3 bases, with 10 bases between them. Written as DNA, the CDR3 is TGCGCCAGCAGCTCGGCCAGCTACTACGAGCAGTACTTC. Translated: CASSSASYYEQYF.

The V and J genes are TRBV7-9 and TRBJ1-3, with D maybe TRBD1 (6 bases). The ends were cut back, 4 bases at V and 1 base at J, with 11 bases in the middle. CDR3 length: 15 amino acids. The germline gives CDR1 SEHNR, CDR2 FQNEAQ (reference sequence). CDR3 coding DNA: TGTGCCAGCAGCTCTCTTCAGGGGTCTGGAAACACCATATATTTT. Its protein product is CASSSLQGSGNTIYF.

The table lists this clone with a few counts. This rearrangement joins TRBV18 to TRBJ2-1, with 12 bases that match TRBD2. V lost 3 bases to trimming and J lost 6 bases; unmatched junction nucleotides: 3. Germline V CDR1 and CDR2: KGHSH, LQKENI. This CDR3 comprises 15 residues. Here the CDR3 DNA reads TGTGCCAGCTCACCTGGACTAGCGGGAATCAATGAGCAGTTCTTC. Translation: CASSPGLAGINEQFF. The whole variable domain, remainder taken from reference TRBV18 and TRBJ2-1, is NAGVMQNPRHLVRRRGQEARLRCSPMKGHSHVYWYRQLPEEGLKFMVYLQKENIIDESGMPKERFSAEFPKEGPSILRIQQVVRGDSAAYFCASSPGLAGINEQFFGPGTRLTVL.

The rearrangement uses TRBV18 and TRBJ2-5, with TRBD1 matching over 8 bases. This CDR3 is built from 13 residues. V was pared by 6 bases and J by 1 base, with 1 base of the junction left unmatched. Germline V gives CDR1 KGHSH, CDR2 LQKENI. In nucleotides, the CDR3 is TGTGCCAGCTCCGGACAGGGCCAAGAGACCCAGTACTTC. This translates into CASSGQGQETQYF.

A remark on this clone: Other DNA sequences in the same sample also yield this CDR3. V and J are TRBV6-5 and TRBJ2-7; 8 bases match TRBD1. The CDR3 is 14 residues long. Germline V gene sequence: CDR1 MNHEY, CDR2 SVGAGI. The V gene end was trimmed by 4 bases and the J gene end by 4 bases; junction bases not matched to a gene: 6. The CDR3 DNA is TGTGCCAGCAGTTTCCGGGACAGGAGGTACGAGCAGTACTTC. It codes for CASSFRDRRYEQYF.

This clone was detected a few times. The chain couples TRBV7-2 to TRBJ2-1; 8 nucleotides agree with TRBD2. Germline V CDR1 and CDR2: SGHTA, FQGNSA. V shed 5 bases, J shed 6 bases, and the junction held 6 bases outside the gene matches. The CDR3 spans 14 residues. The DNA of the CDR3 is TGTGCCAGCAGCGTGGGACTAGGGACCAATGAGCAGTTCTTC. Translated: CASSVGLGTNEQFF.